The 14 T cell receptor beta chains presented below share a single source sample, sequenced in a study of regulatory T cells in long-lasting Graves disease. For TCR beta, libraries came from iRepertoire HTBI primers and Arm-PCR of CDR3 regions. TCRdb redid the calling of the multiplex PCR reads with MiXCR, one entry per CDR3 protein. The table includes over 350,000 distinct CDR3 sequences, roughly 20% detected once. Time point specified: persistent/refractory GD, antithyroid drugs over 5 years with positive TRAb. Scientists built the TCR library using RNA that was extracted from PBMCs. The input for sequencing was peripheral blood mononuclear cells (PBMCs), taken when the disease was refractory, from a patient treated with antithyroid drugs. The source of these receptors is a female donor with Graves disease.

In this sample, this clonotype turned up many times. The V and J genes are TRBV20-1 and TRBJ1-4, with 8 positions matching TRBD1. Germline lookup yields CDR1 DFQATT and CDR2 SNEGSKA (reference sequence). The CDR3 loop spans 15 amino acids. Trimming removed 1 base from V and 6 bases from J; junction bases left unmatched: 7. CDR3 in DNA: TGCAGTGCTAGAGTGGCCGACAGGGGAGATGAAAAACTGTTTTTT. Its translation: CSARVADRGDEKLFF.

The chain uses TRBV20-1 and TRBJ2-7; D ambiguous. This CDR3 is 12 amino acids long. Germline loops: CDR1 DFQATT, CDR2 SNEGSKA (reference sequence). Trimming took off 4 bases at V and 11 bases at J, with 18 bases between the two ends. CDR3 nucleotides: TGCAGTGCTATTACCGCCGGGCCACTGGAGTACTTC. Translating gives CSAITAGPLEYF.

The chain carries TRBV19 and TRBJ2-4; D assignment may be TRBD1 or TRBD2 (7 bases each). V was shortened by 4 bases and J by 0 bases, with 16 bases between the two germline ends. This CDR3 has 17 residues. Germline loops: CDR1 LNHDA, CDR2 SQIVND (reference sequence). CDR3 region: CASSTQGGLLAKNIQYF. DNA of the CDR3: TGTGCCAGTAGTACCCAGGGGGGGCTCCTAGCCAAAAACATTCAGTACTTC.

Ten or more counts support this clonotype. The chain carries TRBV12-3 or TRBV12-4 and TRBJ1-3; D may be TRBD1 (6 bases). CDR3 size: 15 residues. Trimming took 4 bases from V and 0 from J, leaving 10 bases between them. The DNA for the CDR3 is TGTGCCAGCAGTTCAAGGGGGGACTCTGGAAACACCATATATTTT. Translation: CASSSRGDSGNTIYF.

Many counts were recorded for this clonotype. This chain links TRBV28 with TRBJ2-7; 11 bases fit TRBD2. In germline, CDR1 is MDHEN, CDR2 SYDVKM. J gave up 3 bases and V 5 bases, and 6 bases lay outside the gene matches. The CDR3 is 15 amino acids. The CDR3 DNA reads TGTGCCAGCAGTCGCTCGGGACTAGCGGTCTACGAGCAGTACTTC. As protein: CASSRSGLAVYEQYF.

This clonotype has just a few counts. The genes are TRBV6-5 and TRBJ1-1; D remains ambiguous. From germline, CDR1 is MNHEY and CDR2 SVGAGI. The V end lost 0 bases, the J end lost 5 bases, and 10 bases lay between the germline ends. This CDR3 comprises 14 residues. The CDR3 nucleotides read TGTGCCAGCAGTTACTCGCCAAAAGGGACTGAAGCTTTCTTT. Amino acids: CASSYSPKGTEAFF.

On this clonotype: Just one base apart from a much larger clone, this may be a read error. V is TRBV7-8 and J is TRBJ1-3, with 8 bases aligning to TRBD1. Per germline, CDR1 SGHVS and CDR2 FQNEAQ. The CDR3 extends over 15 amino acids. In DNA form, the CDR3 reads TGTGCCAGCAGCTTAGGGACAGGGAATGGAAGCACCATATATTTT. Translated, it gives CASSLGTGNGSTIYF.

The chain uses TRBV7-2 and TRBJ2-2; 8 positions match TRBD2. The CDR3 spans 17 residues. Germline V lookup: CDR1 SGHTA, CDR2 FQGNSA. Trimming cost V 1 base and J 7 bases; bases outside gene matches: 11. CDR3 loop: CASSLGISGVDDGELFF. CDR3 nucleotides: TGTGCCAGCAGCTTAGGAATTAGCGGGGTCGATGACGGGGAGCTGTTTTTT.

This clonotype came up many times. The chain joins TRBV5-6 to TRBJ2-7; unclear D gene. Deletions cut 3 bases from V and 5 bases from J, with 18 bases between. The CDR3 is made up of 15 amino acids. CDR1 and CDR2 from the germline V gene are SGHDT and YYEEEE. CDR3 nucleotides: TGTGCCAGCAGCTCCGGACCGTCTTTATTCAACGAGCAGTACTTC. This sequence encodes CASSSGPSLFNEQYF.

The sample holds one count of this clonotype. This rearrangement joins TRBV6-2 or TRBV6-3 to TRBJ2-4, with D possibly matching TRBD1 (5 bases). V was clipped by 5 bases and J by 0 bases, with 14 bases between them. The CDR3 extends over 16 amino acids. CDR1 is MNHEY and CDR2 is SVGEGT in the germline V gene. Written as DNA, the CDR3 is TGTGCCAGCAGTGAAGGGGTATTTTTAGCCAAAAACATTCAGTACTTC. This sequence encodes CASSEGVFLAKNIQYF.

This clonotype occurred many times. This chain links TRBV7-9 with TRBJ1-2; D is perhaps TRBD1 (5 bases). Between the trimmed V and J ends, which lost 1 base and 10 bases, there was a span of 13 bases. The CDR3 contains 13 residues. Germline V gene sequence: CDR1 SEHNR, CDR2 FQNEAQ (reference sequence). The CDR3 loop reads CASSLGHAGPYTF. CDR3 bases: TGTGCCAGCAGCTTAGGCCACGCAGGGCCCTACACCTTC.

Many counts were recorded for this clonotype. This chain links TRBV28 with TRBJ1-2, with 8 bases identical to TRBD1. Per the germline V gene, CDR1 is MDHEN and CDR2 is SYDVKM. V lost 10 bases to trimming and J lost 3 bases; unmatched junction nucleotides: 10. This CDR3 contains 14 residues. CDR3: CATGGDRFYYGYTF. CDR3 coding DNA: TGTGCCACCGGTGGGGACAGGTTTTACTATGGCTACACCTTC.

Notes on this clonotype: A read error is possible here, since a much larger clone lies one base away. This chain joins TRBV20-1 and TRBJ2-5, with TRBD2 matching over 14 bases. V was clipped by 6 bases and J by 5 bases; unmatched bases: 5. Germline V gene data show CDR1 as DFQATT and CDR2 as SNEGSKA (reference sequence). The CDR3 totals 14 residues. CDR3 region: CSARGLAGAETQYF. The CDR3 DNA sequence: TGCAGTGCGAGGGGACTAGCGGGAGCGGAGACCCAGTACTTC.

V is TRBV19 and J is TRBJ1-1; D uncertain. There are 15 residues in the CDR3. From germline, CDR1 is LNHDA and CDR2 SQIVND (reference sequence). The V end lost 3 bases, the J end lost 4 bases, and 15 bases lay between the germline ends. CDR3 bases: TGTGCCAGTAGTATCCCGACAACGGTTAGCACTGAAGCTTTCTTT. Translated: CASSIPTTVSTEAFF.